This T cell receptor beta chain was sequenced during a study of human T cells and chemical hapten exposure. Using its own MiXCR run on the RACE reads, TCRdb lists one record per CDR3 protein. The sample contains about 120,000 distinct CDR3 sequences, approximately 13% of which appear only once. As regards this clonotype: Its antigen is undetermined.

Overall study results and limits: TCRs exceeding a frequency of 1 in 1000 stayed unchanged under DPC sensitization.

Time point given: patch test 1, 2 weeks after DPC sensitization. Indicated treatment: therapeutic diphenylcyclopropenone sensitization with weekly scalp DPC. Germline V gives CDR1 SGHVS, CDR2 FQNEAQ. Trimming removed 5 bases from V and 2 bases from J, with 18 bases in between. The CDR3 contains 16 residues. The material sequenced was whole blood, taken in connection with sensitization to the hapten diphenylcyclopropenone (DPC). The chain joins TRBV7-8 to TRBJ1-2, with D possibly being TRBD1 (6 bases). The TCR sequence derives from a man aged 18 to 29 with alopecia areata. Some clones in this sample may be carry-over from other donors' samples. DNA of the CDR3: TGTGCCAGCAGCGCCTACAGGGTTCTTGGGAACTATGGCTACACCTTC. Translating it yields CASSAYRVLGNYGYTF.